The clone carrying this T cell receptor (beta chain) was seen many times. What it binds is unknown. This specimen comes from a study of T-cell reconstitution after alpha-beta-depleted transplantation in children. Study-wide results and caveats: Recipient T cells and thymic progenitors that survived gave rise to the high TCRbeta diversity observed at day 60 in some patients.

The CDR3 length is 15 residues. The V end was cut by 0 bases, the J end by 5 bases, with 11 bases between. CDR1 is KGHSH, CDR2 LQKENI, per germline. Unique molecular identifiers were used to barcode this TCRbeta library. TCRdb itself ran the PCR reads through MiXCR, one entry per CDR3 protein. The sample includes about 260,000 distinct CDR3 sequences, approximately 10% of them seen just once. The V and J genes are TRBV18 and TRBJ1-5; the D is unclear. Specimen: peripheral blood, collected 180 days after TCRalphabeta/CD19-depleted stem cell transplant. The receptor was derived from a male patient between 2 and 10 years old who had a stem cell transplant for chronic granulomatous disease, so the T cells may come from the graft donor. As DNA, the CDR3 is TGTGCCAGCTCACCACCGCTGGACTCCTATCAGCCCCAGCATTTT. Encoded protein: CASSPPLDSYQPQHF.